This T cell receptor (beta chain) was captured by sequencing in a study of shared clonotypes between healthy human individuals. Study context: Each donor's CD8 memory used one plate, CD8 naive two, each CD4 subset three. Study-level points and caveats: Generally, naive subsets came out with larger estimated richness than memory subsets. Represented diversity, genetic and exposure-history alike, was limited by few donors. In the sorted subsets, rarefaction showed sequencing was incomplete despite large depth.

Some clones are missing from TCRdb's copy, which holds only in-frame ones; the method was immunoSEQ multiplex PCR. Among about 680,000 clones, around 74% were seen once, and the ten largest hold approximately 1.6%. Germline values: CDR1 SEHNR, CDR2 FQNEAQ (reference sequence). The CDR3 has 14 residues. As for this clone: What it binds is unknown.

The chain combines TRBV7-9 with TRBJ2-5, with a possible D match to TRBD1 (6 bases). The DNA end favors TRBJ2-7, so the J call may be wrong. Sequences were obtained from memory CD4+ T cells sorted from blood. The sample's subset: CD45RA-negative fraction. This clonotype was sampled from a woman between 25 and 40 years old in good health. CDR3 sequence reads: CASSPPDRSYEQYF. For the CDR3, the DNA is TGTGCCAGCAGCCCCCCCGACAGGTCCTACGAGCAGTACTTC.